This T cell receptor beta chain emerged from a study of T cells in Graves' hyperthyroidism and ophthalmopathy. Diagnostic assessment was based on clinical symptoms, serum thyroxine and TRAb, thyroid ultrasound and orbital computed tomography. Fresh peripheral blood, around 9.3 ml, was the source of the PBMCs. This clonotype was detected a few times. Template material for amplifying TCR beta CDR3 regions consisted of RNA transcripts. HTBI primers were employed in a first-round RT-PCR of the TCR CDR3. TCRdb used MiXCR to reprocess the multiplex PCR reads, holding one entry per CDR3 protein. The table lists about 590,000 distinct CDR3 sequences, over 12% of them singletons, with about 6.6% in the top ten. Looked up from germline, CDR1 is SGHTA and CDR2 is FQGTGA. This CDR3 has 15 amino acids. The junction had 5 bases not matched to a gene; V was cut back by 5 bases and J by 7 bases.

V and J are TRBV7-3 and TRBJ2-1, with 13 bases identical to TRBD2. The TCR sequence derives from a woman aged 18-29 years with Graves' ophthalmopathy. The sequencing sample was made of blood. In DNA form, the CDR3 reads TGTGCCAGCAGCAGGACTAGCGGGAGTTCAAATGAGCAGTTCTTC. Translation gives CASSRTSGSSNEQFF.